In its sample, the clone carrying this T cell receptor beta chain was seen once. Antigen specificity is unknown. Per the germline V gene, CDR1 is SGHRS and CDR2 is YFSETQ. The CDR3 totals 14 residues. V lost 2 bases and J 4 bases, leaving 11 bases between the germline ends. In the PCR, 60 Vbeta and 13 Jbeta primers were used. Method: immunoSEQ multiplex PCR; TCRdb's copy keeps in-frame clones and lacks some. Of around 75,000 clones in the sample, 75% to 80% were seen once. These data come from a study of cytomegalovirus exposure and HLA in healthy donors. Study outcomes and limitations: HLA alleles were associated with 17,000 or so TCR beta sequences in a later analysis at 0.05 false discovery rate.

Sequencing input: PBMCs. The rearrangement links TRBV5-1 to TRBJ2-3; D is perhaps TRBD1 (5 bases). The receptor comes from a man aged 40-49 years in good health and CMV-seronegative. CDR3 in amino acids: CASSFKGIADTQYF. DNA of the CDR3: TGCGCCAGCAGCTTCAAGGGGATAGCAGATACGCAGTATTTT.